One and the same sample provided the 8 T cell receptor beta chains below, sequenced in a study of CD8 T cells in ankylosing spondylitis. Each CDR3 protein is one row after TCRdb ran MiXCR on the 5' RACE reads. The repertoire holds a few hundred thousand distinct CDR3 sequences, with 20% to 25% as singletons. The sequencing sample was made of blood, either unsorted or a sorted T cell fraction (not recorded which). The receptors were gathered from a male donor with ankylosing spondylitis or in good health (not recorded which).

This clonotype has a handful of counts. The chain employs TRBV12-3 or TRBV12-4 and TRBJ2-7; TRBD1 agrees at 9 bases. The J segment lost 3 bases and the V segment lost 6 bases, leaving 9 bases of the junction unmatched. The CDR3 has 15 residues. The CDR3 nucleotides are TGTGCCAGCAGCTACGCCGGGACAGGGCACTACGAGCAGTACTTC. Its protein product is CASSYAGTGHYEQYF.

The chain is built from TRBV5-1 and TRBJ2-1; 10 nucleotides line up with TRBD2. The CDR3 totals 16 residues. CDR1 is SGHRS, CDR2 YFSETQ, per germline. The ends lost 4 bases at V and 4 bases at J; junction bases unmatched: 8. The CDR3 DNA follows: TGCGCCAGCAGCGCCCCCGGGACTAGCGAATACAATGAGCAGTTCTTC. Encoded protein: CASSAPGTSEYNEQFF.

This sequence joins TRBV27 and TRBJ2-1, with 9 bases identical to TRBD2. CDR1 MNHEY and CDR2 SMNVEV come from the germline V gene (reference sequence). CDR3 size: 16 residues. After removal of 2 bases from V and 9 bases from J, the junction contained 11 bases not matched to a gene. The CDR3 spells CASSLTAGGPAVEQFF. The CDR3, as DNA: TGTGCCAGCAGTTTAACGGCGGGGGGGCCCGCAGTTGAGCAGTTCTTC.

This clonotype was picked up one time. V and J are TRBV2 and TRBJ2-1, with 8 bases lining up with TRBD1. The V gene's germline CDR1 is SNHLY and CDR2 FYNNEI. After removal of 4 bases from V and 10 bases from J, the junction contained 9 bases not matched to a gene. CDR3 length: 14 amino acids. Here the CDR3 reads CASSASTGDGEQFF. In DNA form, the CDR3 reads TGTGCCAGCAGTGCCTCGACAGGGGATGGGGAGCAGTTCTTC.

This clonotype turned up a few times. The chain joins TRBV7-9 to TRBJ2-1, with 8 bases matching TRBD1. This CDR3 has 14 amino acids. Germline CDR1 SEHNR, CDR2 FQNEAQ (reference sequence). J lost 8 bases, V lost 5 bases, and 8 bases had no gene match. CDR3 protein: CASSRVGTGHEQFF. In DNA form, the CDR3 reads TGTGCCAGCAGCCGTGTCGGGACAGGCCATGAGCAGTTCTTC. Based on the CDR3 plus reference TRBV7-9 and TRBJ2-1, the full variable domain is DTGVSQNPRHKITKRGQNVTFRCDPISEHNRLYWYRQTLGQGPEFLTYFQNEAQLEKSRLLSDRFSAERPKGSFSTLEIQRTEQGDSAMYLCASSRVGTGHEQFFGPGTRLTVL.

The rearrangement uses TRBV29-1 and TRBJ2-1; 7 nucleotides agree with TRBD2. Germline V gene sequence: CDR1 SQVTM, CDR2 ANQGSEA. The CDR3 is 11 amino acids. V lost 7 bases, J lost 9 bases, and 6 bases stayed unmatched. The CDR3 coding sequence is TGCAGCGGACTAGCAGGAATTGAGCAGTTCTTC. Translated, it gives CSGLAGIEQFF.

This clonotype was counted only a few times. This rearrangement joins TRBV4-1 to TRBJ2-4; D is unclear. This CDR3 contains 17 residues. The germline V gene has CDR1 MGHRA and CDR2 YSYEKL. V was clipped by 4 bases and J by 0 bases, with 16 bases between them. The CDR3 DNA follows: TGCGCCAGCAGCCGATCTTCCGAAACTCTAGCCAAAAACATTCAGTACTTC. It translates to CASSRSSETLAKNIQYF.

The rearrangement uses TRBV29-1 and TRBJ2-5; D unresolved. V was shortened by 4 bases and J by 4 bases, with 13 bases between the two germline ends. This CDR3 region has 13 residues. CDR1 and CDR2 (germline): SQVTM, ANQGSEA. The CDR3 DNA follows: TGCAGCGTTGCGGGCCCGGATGGAGAGACCCAGTACTTC. This translates into CSVAGPDGETQYF.